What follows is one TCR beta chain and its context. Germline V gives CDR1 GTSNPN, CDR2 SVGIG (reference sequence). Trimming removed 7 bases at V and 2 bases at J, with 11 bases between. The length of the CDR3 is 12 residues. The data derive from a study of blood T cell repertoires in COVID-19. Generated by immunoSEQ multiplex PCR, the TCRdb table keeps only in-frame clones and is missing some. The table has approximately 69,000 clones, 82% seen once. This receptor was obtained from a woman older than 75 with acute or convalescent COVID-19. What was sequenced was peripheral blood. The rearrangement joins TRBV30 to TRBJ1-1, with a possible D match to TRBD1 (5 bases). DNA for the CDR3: TGTGCCTCGGTACAGGATAACACTGAAGCTTTCTTT. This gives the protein CASVQDNTEAFF.